The rows below give T cell receptor beta chains drawn from one sample of a study of STAT3 mutations in large granular lymphocyte leukemia. Sequenced by immunoSEQ multiplex PCR; TCRdb stores in-frame clones only, minus some. This sample yields over 30,000 clones, of which approximately 91% are seen a single time; 0.4% to 0.55% belongs to the top ten. The specimen was PBMCs. These receptors came from a human donor with T large granular lymphocyte leukemia. Some clones in this sample may be carry-over from other donors' samples. Each CDR3 is given with its conserved first and last residue. The D gene is left open where the match is weak. Clone size is given for some rows only: seen once, a few or many times, or a class if the clone is expanded.

J | V | size | D | CDR3 | DNA
TRBJ2-5 | TRBV20-1 | few | NA | CSAGAGTQYF | TGCAGTGCTGGGGCGGGGACCCAGTACTTC
TRBJ1-5 | TRBV27 | once | TRBD1 | CASSRRAGGQPQHF | TGTGCCAGCAGTCGTCGGGCAGGGGGGCAGCCCCAGCATTTT
TRBJ2-1 | TRBV6-6 | once | TRBD2 | CASRSGGLGYNEQFF | TGTGCCAGCCGTAGCGGGGGGCTGGGGTACAATGAGCAGTTCTTC
TRBJ1-4 | TRBV9 | NA | NA | CASNEGKKLFF | TGTGCCAGCAACGAAGGAAAAAAACTGTTTTTT
TRBJ1-1 | TRBV7-9 | once | TRBD1 | CASSSGQGMVNTEAFF | TGTGCCAGCAGCTCTGGACAGGGAATGGTGAACACTGAAGCTTTCTTT
TRBJ1-2 | TRBV9 | NA | NA | CASSVESGNYGYTF | TGTGCCAGCAGCGTAGAGTCAGGGAACTATGGCTACACCTTC
TRBJ1-6 | TRBV6-5 | NA | NA | CASSYFGQSNSPLHF | TGTGCCAGCAGTTACTTCGGACAGAGTAATTCACCCCTCCACTTT
TRBJ1-5 | TRBV7-9 | NA | NA | CASSSDRAENQPQHF | TGTGCCAGCAGCTCGGACCGGGCAGAAAATCAGCCCCAGCATTTT
TRBJ1-3 | TRBV7-9 | once | NA | CASSLDGNTIYF | TGTGCCAGCAGCCTGGATGGAAACACCATATATTTT
TRBJ1-1 | TRBV11-2 | NA | NA | CASSLLDSTEAFF | TGTGCCAGCAGCTTACTAGACAGCACTGAAGCTTTCTTT
TRBJ1-1 | TRBV29-1 | NA | TRBD1 | CSVRTGGTEAFF | TGCAGCGTTCGTACAGGGGGCACTGAAGCTTTCTTT
TRBJ2-1 | TRBV29-1 | once | TRBD2 | CSAGRLAGDNEQFF | TGCAGCGCTGGGCGACTAGCGGGGGACAATGAGCAGTTCTTC
TRBJ1-5 | TRBV5-1 | NA | NA | CASSSTTGSNQPQHF | TGCGCCAGCAGCTCCACCACAGGGAGCAATCAGCCCCAGCATTTT
TRBJ2-7 | TRBV4-1 | NA | NA | CASSPGGASQPYEQYF | TGCGCCAGCAGCCCGGGTGGGGCTAGTCAACCCTACGAGCAGTACTTC
TRBJ2-1 | TRBV5-1 | once | TRBD2 | CASSLASGGGYNEQFF | TGCGCCAGCAGCTTGGCTAGCGGGGGGGGGTACAATGAGCAGTTCTTC
TRBJ2-7 | TRBV28 | once | TRBD2 | CASSLQGGGFPYEQYF | TGTGCCAGCAGTTTGCAGGGCGGGGGGTTCCCCTACGAGCAGTACTTC
TRBJ1-5 | TRBV6-5 | NA | NA | CASSPTWRGNQPQHF | TGTGCCAGCAGCCCGACATGGCGGGGCAATCAGCCCCAGCATTTT